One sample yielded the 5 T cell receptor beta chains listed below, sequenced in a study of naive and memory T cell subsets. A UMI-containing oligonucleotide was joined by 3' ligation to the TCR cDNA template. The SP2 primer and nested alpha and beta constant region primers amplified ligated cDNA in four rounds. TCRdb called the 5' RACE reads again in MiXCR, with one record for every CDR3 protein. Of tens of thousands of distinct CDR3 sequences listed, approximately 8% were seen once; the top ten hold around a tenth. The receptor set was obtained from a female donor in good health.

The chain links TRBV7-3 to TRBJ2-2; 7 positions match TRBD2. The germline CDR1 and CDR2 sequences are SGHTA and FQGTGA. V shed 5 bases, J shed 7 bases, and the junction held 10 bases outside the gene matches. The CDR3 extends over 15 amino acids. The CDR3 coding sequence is TGTGCCAGCAGCCCCGGGGAGGGATGGAGCGGGGAGCTGTTTTTT. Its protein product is CASSPGEGWSGELFF. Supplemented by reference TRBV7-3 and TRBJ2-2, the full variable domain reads GAGVSQTPSNKVTEKGKYVELRCDPISGHTALYWYRQSLGQGPEFLIYFQGTGAADDSGLPNDRFFAVRPEGSVSTLKIQRTERGDSAVYLCASSPGEGWSGELFFGEGSRLTVL.

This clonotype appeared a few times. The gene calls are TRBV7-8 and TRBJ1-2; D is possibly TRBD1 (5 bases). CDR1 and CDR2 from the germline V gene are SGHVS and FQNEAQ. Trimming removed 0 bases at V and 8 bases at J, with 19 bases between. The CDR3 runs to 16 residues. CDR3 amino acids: CASSLAGTSRTTGYTF. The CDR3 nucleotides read TGTGCCAGCAGCTTAGCCGGGACCTCCCGGACCACCGGCTACACCTTC.

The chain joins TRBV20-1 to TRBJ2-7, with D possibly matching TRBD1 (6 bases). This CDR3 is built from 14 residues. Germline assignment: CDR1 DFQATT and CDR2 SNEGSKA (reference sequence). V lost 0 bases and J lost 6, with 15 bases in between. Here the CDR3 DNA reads TGCAGTGCTAGAGAAACGGTGGGGGCGGGCGAGCAGTACTTC. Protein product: CSARETVGAGEQYF.

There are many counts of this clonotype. The chain's CDR3 is CASSQANYGYTF. The CDR3 DNA reads as TGTGCCAGCAGTCAAGCAAACTATGGCTACACCTTC. The V call is TRBV7-2, the J call TRBJ1-2; D is uncertain. The CDR3 runs 12 residues. Germline-derived CDR1 and CDR2 are SGHTA and FQGNSA. The ends were cut back, 6 bases at V and 2 bases at J, with 7 bases in the middle.

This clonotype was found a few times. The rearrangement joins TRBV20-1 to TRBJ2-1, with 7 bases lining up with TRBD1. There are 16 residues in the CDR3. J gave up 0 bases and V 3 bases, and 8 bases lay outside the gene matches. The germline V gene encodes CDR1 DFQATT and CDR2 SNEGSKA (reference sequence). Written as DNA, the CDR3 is TGCAGTGCTAGGATCAACAGGGGATACTCCTACAATGAGCAGTTCTTC. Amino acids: CSARINRGYSYNEQFF.